Listed here is a single T cell receptor (beta chain). The antigen is undetermined. The data belong to a study of cytomegalovirus exposure and HLA in healthy donors. Study as a whole: Most donors, roughly 84% of some 400 genotyped, fell in the Caucasian-associated ancestry cluster.

With 4 bases clipped from V and 4 bases from J, the junction kept 7 bases outside the gene matches. Germline V gene lookup returns CDR1 SGHRS and CDR2 YFSETQ. CDR3 length: 15 residues. Study observations and caveats: As a later analysis revealed, the rate of TCR association differed by HLA locus, with DRB1 most and HLA-C fewest. Trimming of TCR beta V- and J-genes showed a link, identified in a later analysis, to a missense DCLRE1C variant.

PCR amplification relied on 60 Vbeta primers (plus 13 Jbeta primers). In the source study's methods: In a later analysis, 75 million to 95 million unique TCR beta chains included roughly 11 million shared by two or more donors. The protocol was immunoSEQ multiplex PCR, while the TCRdb copy is restricted to in-frame clones and leaves out a portion. The V and J calls and the clone size are those of that table, but D and trimming were determined from the DNA. The sample yields 75,000 to 85,000 clones, roughly 80% seen once. The rearrangement uses TRBV5-1 and TRBJ2-7, with 11 bases aligning to TRBD1. Sequencing used PBMCs. This sequence originates from a male donor in good health and CMV-seronegative. CDR3 nucleotide sequence: TGCGCCAGCAGCCAAAGGACAGGGGGCGTATACGAGCAGTACTTC. Translation gives CASSQRTGGVYEQYF.